These T cell receptor beta chains were read from a single sample in a study of cytomegalovirus exposure and HLA in healthy donors. Only in-frame clones appear in the TCRdb table, and some are missing; sequencing was by immunoSEQ multiplex PCR. The sample holds 100,000 to 150,000 clones, around 80% seen once. Source material: PBMCs. These TCRs come from a man aged 25 to 40 in good health and CMV-seronegative. The CDR3 runs from the conserved cysteine through the conserved F or W. A D gene is named only where the DNA matches it firmly. Clone sizes are given selectively: once, few, many, or a class where the clone is expanded.

-	TRBV6-5	-	TRBJ1-2	CASSPLGVLNYGYTF	TGTGCCAGCAGTCCCCTCGGAGTGTTAAACTATGGCTACACCTTC
-	TRBV7-8	-	TRBJ1-1	CASRLGRSAFF	TGTGCCAGCAGACTGGGGAGGTCGGCTTTCTTT
-	TRBV11-2	-	TRBJ2-3	CASSKGLRTDTQYF	TGTGCCAGCAGCAAGGGACTTCGCACAGATACGCAGTATTTT
-	TRBV7-8	-	TRBJ1-5	CASSLDLLRGHQPQHF	TGTGCCAGCAGCTTAGACCTCCTCAGGGGCCATCAGCCCCAGCATTTT
-	TRBV11-2	-	TRBJ2-5	CASSSQGPPETQYF	TGTGCCAGCAGCTCCCAGGGGCCCCCAGAGACCCAGTACTTC
TRBD1	TRBV4-1	once	TRBJ2-7	CASSQDQGTVLSYEQYF	TGCGCCAGCAGCCAAGATCAAGGGACAGTCCTCTCCTACGAGCAGTACTTC
-	TRBV15	-	TRBJ2-7	CATSRGGTFAYEQYF	TGTGCCACCAGCAGAGGCGGGACTTTTGCCTACGAGCAGTACTTC
TRBD1	TRBV29-1	-	TRBJ1-6	CSVEEDRNSPLHF	TGCAGCGTTGAAGAGGACAGGAATTCACCCCTCCACTTT
-	TRBV5-6	-	TRBJ2-5	CASSPTRRETQYF	TGTGCCAGCAGCCCGACTAGGCGAGAGACCCAGTACTTC
-	TRBV6-5	-	TRBJ2-3	CASRSQGSDTQYF	TGTGCCAGCAGATCACAGGGTTCGGATACGCAGTATTTT
-	TRBV7-9	-	TRBJ2-7	CASSLGGGTYEQYF	TGTGCCAGCAGCTTAGGTGGCGGAACCTACGAGCAGTACTTC
-	TRBV5-6	-	TRBJ1-1	CASSLLQGFLNTEAFF	TGTGCCAGCAGCTTGTTGCAGGGCTTCCTGAACACTGAAGCTTTCTTT
TRBD2	TRBV7-9	-	TRBJ2-6	CASSLAGGAGANVLTF	TGTGCCAGCAGCTTAGCTGGGGGGGCTGGGGCCAACGTCCTGACTTTC
TRBD1	TRBV7-9	-	TRBJ2-7	CASSLPGQGAYEQYF	TGTGCCAGCAGCTTACCGGGACAGGGGGCCTACGAGCAGTACTTC
TRBD2	TRBV14	-	TRBJ2-4	CASSQDLAGNIQYF	TGTGCCAGCAGCCAAGATCTAGCGGGGAACATTCAGTACTTC
-	TRBV27	-	TRBJ1-5	CASSSTGMSNQPQHF	TGTGCCAGCAGTTCCACAGGGATGAGCAATCAGCCCCAGCATTTT
TRBD1	TRBV6-6	few	TRBJ1-5	CASSYRGPEPQHF	TGTGCCAGCAGTTACAGGGGGCCGGAGCCCCAGCATTTT
TRBD1	TRBV6-5	-	TRBJ1-5	CASSSRQGQPQHF	TGTGCCAGCAGTTCACGACAGGGACAGCCCCAGCATTTT
TRBD1	TRBV27	-	TRBJ2-3	CASSPLTGGVGTDTQYF	TGTGCCAGCAGTCCGCTCACAGGGGGCGTTGGCACAGATACGCAGTATTTT
-	TRBV27	-	TRBJ2-7	CASSEIYEQYF	TGTGCCAGCAGTGAGATCTACGAGCAGTACTTC
TRBD1	TRBV30	-	TRBJ1-4	CAWTDRVSQKLFF	TGTGCCTGGACAGACAGGGTCTCCCAAAAACTGTTTTTT
-	TRBV6-5	-	TRBJ1-4	CASRSAGEVEKLFF	TGTGCCAGCAGGTCCGCCGGGGAGGTGGAAAAACTGTTTTTT
TRBD1	TRBV6-6	-	TRBJ1-4	CASSLYRGEKLFF	TGTGCCAGCAGCCTCTACAGGGGAGAAAAACTGTTTTTT
-	TRBV6-6	-	TRBJ1-3	CASRMEGSGNTIYF	TGTGCCAGCAGGATGGAGGGATCGGGAAACACCATATATTTT
TRBD2	TRBV4-2	-	TRBJ2-3	CASSQDTSGADTQYF	TGTGCCAGCAGCCAAGATACTAGCGGGGCAGATACGCAGTATTTT
-	TRBV10-3	-	TRBJ1-2	CAIPDVAGGYTF	TGTGCCATCCCCGACGTAGCGGGTGGCTACACCTTC
TRBD1	TRBV4-2	-	TRBJ1-6	CASSQDHISGTGASPLHF	TGTGCCAGCAGCCAAGATCACATTTCCGGGACAGGGGCCTCACCCCTCCACTTT
TRBD2	TRBV28	-	TRBJ2-5	CASSLSGGGSRRETQYF	TGTGCCAGCAGTTTATCCGGGGGGGGCTCCCGGAGGGAGACCCAGTACTTC
-	TRBV30	-	TRBJ2-1	CAWSEQFVNEQFF	TGTGCCTGGAGTGAACAGTTCGTAAATGAGCAGTTCTTC
-	TRBV7-2	-	TRBJ2-7	CASSEYYEQYF	TGTGCCAGCAGCGAGTACTACGAGCAGTACTTC
-	TRBV4-3	once	TRBJ2-6	CASSQAQGSSSGANVLTF	TGCGCCAGCAGCCAAGCCCAGGGTTCTAGCTCTGGGGCCAACGTCCTGACTTTC
-	TRBV30	-	TRBJ1-6	CAWSVSVFSPLHF	TGTGCCTGGAGTGTATCTGTTTTTTCACCCCTCCACTTT